What follows describes a single TCR beta chain. There is no known antigen for this receptor. Base-call qualities are not available, and no considerably larger clone is one nucleotide away. CDR1 KGHSH and CDR2 LQKENI were looked up in the germline V gene. Its CDR3 holds 15 amino acids, cysteine through phenylalanine. The kept DNA is CDR3 alone, 45 bases in frame from the first base. V is pared back by 1 base and J by 7 bases, with 13 bases lying between the germline termini. High-throughput TCR beta sequencing profiled peripheral blood CD8+ and CD4+ T cells from healthy donors, Susac syndrome patients and multiple sclerosis patients. The multiple sclerosis controls were treatment-naive patients who had stable or active relapsing-remitting disease and met the revised McDonald criteria. Bulk CD8+ and CD4+ T cells were purified by magnetic negative isolation, whereas CD8+ TEMRA cells were enriched by FACS. Blood was collected in EDTA tubes and processed within 24 hours, with PBMCs isolated through density gradient centrifugation. PBMCs intended for TCR sequencing were cryopreserved in liquid nitrogen and were subsequently thawed in a 37 degrees C water bath. The sorted or isolated CD4+, CD8+ and CD8+ TEMRA cells reached a purity of at least 90%.

This record comes from a study of CD8 T cells in Susac syndrome (dated 2019 in TCRdb). With respect to the entire study: Whether CD8+ T cell activation and differentiation in Susac syndrome was antigen driven was tested using repertoire sequencing. Overall study results and their limits: The TCR sequencing and HLA analysis was acknowledged to have included a relatively small number of individuals.

RNA was extracted with the RNeasy kit and roughly 0.45 to 1 ug was reverse transcribed using random hexamers. The immunoSEQ multiplex PCR assay, which covers 54 Vbeta and 13 Jbeta segments, was used to amplify TCR beta CDR3 regions. Bias from PCR amplification was corrected by using a synthetic template baseline for primer optimization and for computational correction. Under the source paper's analysis protocol: Only productive sequences were kept, with reads annotated to V, D and J genes according to IMGT and analyzed in immunoSEQ Analyzer. Clonality was calculated as one minus the Shannon entropy normalized by log2 of the number of productive unique sequences. For each patient and control, public and private clones were evaluated within the 100 most prevalent clones. Susac-specific clones were defined as absent from healthy and MS cohorts, over a thousand published viral clones and other ImmuneACCESS disease sequences. TCRdb reran the public reads through fastp at Q25 and MiXCR, keeping productive beta chains. Rows matching on CDR3 protein sequence are summarized as one entry with the most common DNA and genes. The V and J calls come from TCRdb's annotation, not from the publication. The sample has more than 250,000 distinct CDR3 sequences on record, about 92% of them singletons. Roughly 0.07% of the sample is in the top ten clones.

Sequencing was performed on CD4+ T cells from PBMCs. The source is a human donor with multiple sclerosis. Recombination joined TRBV18 with TRBJ2-2; the D gene remains uncertain. The CDR3 in this case is CASSPLENYGGELFF. The DNA reads TGTGCCAGCTCACCACTTGAGAACTACGGCGGGGAGCTGTTTTTT.